A selection of T cell receptor beta chains follows, all from one sample in a study of blood T cell repertoires in COVID-19. Clones were sequenced by immunoSEQ multiplex PCR, and TCRdb holds only the in-frame ones, with some missing. The data show under 60,000 clones, about 90% seen once. Sequencing input: peripheral blood. Every receptor here comes from a human donor in a cohort sampled during active COVID-19. Each CDR3 is given with its conserved first and last residue. D genes are given only for firm matches. The listing skips clone size in some rows; elsewhere it reads once, few, many or a size class.

TRBJ1-5 . . 16 TRBV15 TGTGCCACCAGCAGAGTGAAGGGAGGGTTCAATCAGCCCCAGCATTTT CATSRVKGGFNQPQHF
TRBJ1-1 . . 11 TRBV12-1 TGTGCCAGCAGTTGGGACTCTAGGGCTTTCTTT CASSWDSRAFF
TRBJ1-6 TRBD1 . 15 TRBV15 TGTGCCACCAGCGGGGGGACAGGTGCGAATTCACCCCTCCACTTT CATSGGTGANSPLHF
TRBJ2-7 . . 13 TRBV21-1 TGTGCCAGCAGGGACTATCCTTCCTACGAGCAGTACTTC CASRDYPSYEQYF
TRBJ2-3 . . 16 TRBV24-1 TGTGCCACCAGTGGGGCGGTGGACGGGAATGCAGATACGCAGTATTTT CATSGAVDGNADTQYF
TRBJ2-1 TRBD2 . 11 TRBV20-1 TGCAGTGCTAGGGGACTAGCGGGATATGTCTTC CSARGLAGYVF
TRBJ2-1 TRBD2 . 16 TRBV27 TGTGCCACCCGGACTAGCGGGAGTGGGAACTACAATGAGCAGTTCTTC CATRTSGSGNYNEQFF
TRBJ1-1 . . 18 TRBV11-2 TGTGCCAGCAGCTTAGTTCTTTTCGGGCAGGGACTAGTCACTGAAGCTTTCTTT CASSLVLFGQGLVTEAFF
TRBJ1-2 TRBD1 . 14 TRBV28 TGTGCCAGCATTTCTACAGGGGAGAACTATGGCTACACCTTC CASISTGENYGYTF
TRBJ1-1 . once 13 TRBV5-1 TGCGCCAGCAGCAGGGGGACCAACACTGAAGCTTTCTTT CASSRGTNTEAFF